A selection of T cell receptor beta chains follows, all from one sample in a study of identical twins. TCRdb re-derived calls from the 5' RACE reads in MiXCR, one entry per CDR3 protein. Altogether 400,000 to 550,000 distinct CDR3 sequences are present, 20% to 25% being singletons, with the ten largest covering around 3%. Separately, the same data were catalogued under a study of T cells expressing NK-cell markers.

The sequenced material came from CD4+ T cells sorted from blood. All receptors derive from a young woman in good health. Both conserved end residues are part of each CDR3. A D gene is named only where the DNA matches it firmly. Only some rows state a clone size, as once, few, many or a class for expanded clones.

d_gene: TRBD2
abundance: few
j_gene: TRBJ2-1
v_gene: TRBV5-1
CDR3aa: CASSLHPAGLRNEQFF
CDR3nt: TGCGCCAGCAGCTTGCATCCAGCGGGATTGCGCAATGAGCAGTTCTTC

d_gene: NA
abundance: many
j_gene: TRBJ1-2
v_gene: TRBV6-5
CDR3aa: CASSSRGGGYTF
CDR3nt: TGTGCCAGCAGTTCGAGGGGCGGTGGCTACACCTTC

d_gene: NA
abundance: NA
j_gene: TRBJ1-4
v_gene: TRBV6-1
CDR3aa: CASTTRGETNEKLFF
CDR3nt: TGTGCCAGCACCACCAGGGGAGAAACTAATGAAAAACTGTTTTTT

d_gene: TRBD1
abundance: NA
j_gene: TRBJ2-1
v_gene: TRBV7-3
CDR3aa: CASSPFPRTGDEQFF
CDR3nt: TGTGCCAGCAGCCCCTTCCCTCGGACAGGAGATGAGCAGTTCTTC

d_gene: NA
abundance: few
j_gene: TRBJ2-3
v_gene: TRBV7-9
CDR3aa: CASSLRSGPSTDTQYF
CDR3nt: TGTGCCAGCAGCCTGCGTTCGGGGCCGAGCACAGATACGCAGTATTTT

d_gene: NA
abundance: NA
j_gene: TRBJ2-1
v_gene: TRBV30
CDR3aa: CAWSPGGTSYNEQFF
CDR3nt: TGTGCCTGGAGCCCAGGGGGGACCTCCTACAATGAGCAGTTCTTC

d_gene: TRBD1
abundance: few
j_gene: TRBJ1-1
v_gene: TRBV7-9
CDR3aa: CATKTGANTEAFF
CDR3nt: TGTGCCACCAAGACAGGGGCGAACACTGAAGCTTTCTTT

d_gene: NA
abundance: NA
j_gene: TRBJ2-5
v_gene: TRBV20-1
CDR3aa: CSARRTDQETQYF
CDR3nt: TGCAGTGCTAGAAGAACAGACCAAGAGACCCAGTACTTC

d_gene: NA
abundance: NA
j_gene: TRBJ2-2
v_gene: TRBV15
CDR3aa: CATSITPHMDTGELFF
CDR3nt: TGTGCCACCAGCATCACGCCACACATGGACACCGGGGAGCTGTTTTTT

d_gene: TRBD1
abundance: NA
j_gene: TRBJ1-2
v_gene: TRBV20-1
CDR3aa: CSAAGQGDYGYTF
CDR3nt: TGCAGTGCCGCGGGACAGGGCGATTATGGCTACACCTTC

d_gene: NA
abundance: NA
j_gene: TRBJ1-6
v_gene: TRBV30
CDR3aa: CAWNRGIVSPLHF
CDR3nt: TGTGCCTGGAACCGGGGCATAGTCTCACCCCTCCACTTT

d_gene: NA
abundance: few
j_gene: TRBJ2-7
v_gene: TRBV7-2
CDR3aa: CASSLVGGSYEQYF
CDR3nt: TGTGCCAGCAGCTTAGTTGGGGGGTCCTACGAGCAGTACTTC

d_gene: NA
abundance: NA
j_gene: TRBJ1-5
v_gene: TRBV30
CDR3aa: CAMSPESNQPQHF
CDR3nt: TGTGCTATGAGCCCTGAAAGTAATCAGCCCCAGCATTTT

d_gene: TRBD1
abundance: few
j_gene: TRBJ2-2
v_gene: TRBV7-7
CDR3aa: CASSLEFGQATGELFF
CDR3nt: TGTGCCAGCAGCTTAGAATTCGGACAGGCGACCGGGGAGCTGTTTTTT

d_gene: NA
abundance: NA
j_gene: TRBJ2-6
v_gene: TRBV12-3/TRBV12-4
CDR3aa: CASSTQLSGANVLTF
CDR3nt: TGTGCCAGCAGTACACAACTTTCTGGGGCCAACGTCCTGACTTTC

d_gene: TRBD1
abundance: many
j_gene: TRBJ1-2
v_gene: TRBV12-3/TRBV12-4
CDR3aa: CASSKTGTGVPTYGYTF
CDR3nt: TGTGCCAGCAGTAAGACCGGGACAGGGGTTCCTACTTATGGCTACACCTTC

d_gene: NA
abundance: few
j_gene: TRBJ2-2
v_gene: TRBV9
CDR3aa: CASRPPSGELFF
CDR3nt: TGTGCCAGCAGACCGCCCTCCGGGGAGCTGTTTTTT

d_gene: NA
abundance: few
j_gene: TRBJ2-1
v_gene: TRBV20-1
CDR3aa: CSAWGGAESVNEQFF
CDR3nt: TGCAGTGCTTGGGGGGGCGCGGAGAGTGTCAATGAGCAGTTCTTC

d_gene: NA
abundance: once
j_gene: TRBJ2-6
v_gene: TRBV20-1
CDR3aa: CSASRTASGANVLTF
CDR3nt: TGCAGTGCCTCGAGGACTGCCTCTGGGGCCAACGTCCTGACTTTC

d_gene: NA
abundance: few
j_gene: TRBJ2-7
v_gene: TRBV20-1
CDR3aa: CSARGGPTRDYEQYF
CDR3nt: TGCAGTGCTAGAGGGGGACCGACGAGAGACTACGAGCAGTACTTC

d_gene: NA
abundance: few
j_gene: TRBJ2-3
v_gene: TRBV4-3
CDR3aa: CASSYLHGGSTDTQYF
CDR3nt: TGCGCCAGCAGCTACTTGCACGGGGGTAGCACAGATACGCAGTATTTT

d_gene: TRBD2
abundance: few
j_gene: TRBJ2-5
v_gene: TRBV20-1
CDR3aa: CSALLAGGRWETQYF
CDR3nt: TGCAGTGCGCTACTAGCGGGGGGGCGGTGGGAGACCCAGTACTTC

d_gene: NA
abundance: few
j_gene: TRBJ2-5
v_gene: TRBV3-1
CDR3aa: CASSQGPPGPKETQYF
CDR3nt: TGTGCCAGCAGCCAAGGCCCCCCGGGGCCGAAAGAGACCCAGTACTTC

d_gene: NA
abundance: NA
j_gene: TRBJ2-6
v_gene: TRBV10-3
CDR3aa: CAIRGGTERLSGANVLTF
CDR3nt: TGTGCCATCAGAGGGGGGACAGAACGCCTCTCTGGGGCCAACGTCCTGACTTTC

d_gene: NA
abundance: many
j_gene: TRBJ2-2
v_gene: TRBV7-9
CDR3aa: CASSPRGPVTNTGELFF
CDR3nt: TGTGCCAGCAGCCCGAGAGGACCTGTGACGAACACCGGGGAGCTGTTTTTT

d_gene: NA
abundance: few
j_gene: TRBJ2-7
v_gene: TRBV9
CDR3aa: CASSESALGEQYF
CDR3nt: TGTGCCAGCAGCGAGTCAGCCCTAGGCGAGCAGTACTTC

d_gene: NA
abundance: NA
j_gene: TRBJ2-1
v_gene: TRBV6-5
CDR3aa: CASSSIGEQFF
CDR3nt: TGTGCCAGCAGTTCGATCGGGGAGCAGTTCTTC

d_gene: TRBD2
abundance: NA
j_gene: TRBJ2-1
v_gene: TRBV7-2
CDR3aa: CASSSLAGASYNEQFF
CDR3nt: TGTGCCAGCAGCTCCCTAGCGGGAGCCTCCTACAATGAGCAGTTCTTC

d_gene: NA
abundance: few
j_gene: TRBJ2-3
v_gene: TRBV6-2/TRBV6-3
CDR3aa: CASSYSPQAQYF
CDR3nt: TGTGCCAGCAGTTACTCCCCGCAGGCGCAGTATTTT

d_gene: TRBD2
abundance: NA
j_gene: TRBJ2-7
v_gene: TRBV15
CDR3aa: CATSRDTSAYYEQYF
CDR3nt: TGTGCCACCAGCAGAGACACTAGCGCGTACTACGAGCAGTACTTC

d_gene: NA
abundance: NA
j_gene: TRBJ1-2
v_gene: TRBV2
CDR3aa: CASRTTGTYYYGYTF
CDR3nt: TGTGCCAGCAGGACCACCGGGACCTACTACTATGGCTACACCTTC

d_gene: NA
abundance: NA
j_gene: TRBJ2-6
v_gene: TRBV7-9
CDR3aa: CASSHFVPPGANVLTF
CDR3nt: TGTGCCAGCAGCCATTTTGTCCCTCCCGGGGCCAACGTCCTGACTTTC

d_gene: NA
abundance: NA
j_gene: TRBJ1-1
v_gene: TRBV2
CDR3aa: CASSGGGTEAFF
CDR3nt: TGTGCCAGCAGCGGGGGAGGGACTGAAGCTTTCTTT

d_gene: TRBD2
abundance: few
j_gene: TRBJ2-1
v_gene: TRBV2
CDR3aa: CASSGLAGVGEQFF
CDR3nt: TGTGCCAGCAGTGGACTAGCGGGAGTCGGTGAGCAGTTCTTC

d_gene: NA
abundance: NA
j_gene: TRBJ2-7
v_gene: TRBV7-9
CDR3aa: CASSPGRFQDYEQYF
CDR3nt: TGTGCCAGCAGCCCCGGCCGATTTCAAGACTACGAGCAGTACTTC

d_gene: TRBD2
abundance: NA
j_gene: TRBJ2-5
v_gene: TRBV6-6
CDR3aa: CASSPFLAGVGYF
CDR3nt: TGTGCCAGCAGTCCCTTTTTAGCGGGAGTAGGGTACTTC

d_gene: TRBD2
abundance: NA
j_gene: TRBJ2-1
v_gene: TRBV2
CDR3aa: CASSEGTRVPFF
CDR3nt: TGTGCCAGCAGTGAAGGGACTAGAGTCCCCTTCTTC

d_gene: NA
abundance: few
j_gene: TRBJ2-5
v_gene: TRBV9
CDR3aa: CASSQDLSRTQYF
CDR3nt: TGTGCCAGCAGCCAAGACTTGTCCCGGACCCAGTACTTC

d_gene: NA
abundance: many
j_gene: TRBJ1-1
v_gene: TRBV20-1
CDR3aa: CSARWGTEPAFF
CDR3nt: TGCAGTGCTAGATGGGGCACCGAGCCTGCTTTCTTT

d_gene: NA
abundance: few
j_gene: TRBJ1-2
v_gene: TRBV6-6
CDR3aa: CASSYLETVRSTF
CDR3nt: TGTGCCAGCAGTTACCTAGAGACAGTCCGTAGCACCTTC

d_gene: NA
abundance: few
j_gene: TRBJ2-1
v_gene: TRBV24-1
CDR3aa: CATSDRGRGEQFF
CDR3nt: TGTGCCACCAGTGATCGGGGGAGAGGTGAGCAGTTCTTC

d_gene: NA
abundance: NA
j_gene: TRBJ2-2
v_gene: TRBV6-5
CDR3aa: CASIPRLDGFGELFF
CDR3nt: TGTGCCAGCATTCCTAGACTAGACGGTTTCGGGGAGCTGTTTTTT

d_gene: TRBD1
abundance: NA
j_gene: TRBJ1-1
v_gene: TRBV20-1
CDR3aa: CSASPGQAVSEAFF
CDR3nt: TGCAGTGCTAGTCCGGGACAGGCAGTATCTGAAGCTTTCTTT

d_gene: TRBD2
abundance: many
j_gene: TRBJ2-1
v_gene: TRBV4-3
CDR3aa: CASSQESGLATGEQFF
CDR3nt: TGCGCCAGCAGCCAAGAATCCGGACTAGCGACTGGTGAGCAGTTCTTC

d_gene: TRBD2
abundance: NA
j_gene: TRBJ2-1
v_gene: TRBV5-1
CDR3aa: CASSFDPSGSSYNEQFF
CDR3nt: TGCGCCAGCAGCTTCGACCCTAGCGGGAGTTCCTACAATGAGCAGTTCTTC

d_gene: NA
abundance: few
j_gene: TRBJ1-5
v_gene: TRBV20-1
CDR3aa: CSARDPQTTPQHF
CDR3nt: TGCAGTGCTCGGGACCCCCAAACGACGCCCCAGCATTTT

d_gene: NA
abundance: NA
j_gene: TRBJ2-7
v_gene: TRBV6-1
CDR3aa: CASCPGTRGYEQYF
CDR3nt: TGTGCCAGCTGCCCCGGAACGAGGGGCTACGAGCAGTACTTC

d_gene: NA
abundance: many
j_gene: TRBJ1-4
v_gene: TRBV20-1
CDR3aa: CSASLGPTNEKLFF
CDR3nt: TGCAGTGCTAGCCTTGGGCCAACTAATGAAAAACTGTTTTTT

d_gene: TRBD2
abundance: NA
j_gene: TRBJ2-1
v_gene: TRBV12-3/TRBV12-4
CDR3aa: CASSKGGWSSYNEQFF
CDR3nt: TGTGCCAGCTCAAAGGGAGGGTGGAGCTCCTACAATGAGCAGTTCTTC

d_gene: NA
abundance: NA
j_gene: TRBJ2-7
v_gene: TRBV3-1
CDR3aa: CASSQLMAMGYEQYF
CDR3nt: TGTGCCAGCAGCCAACTAATGGCCATGGGGTACGAGCAGTACTTC

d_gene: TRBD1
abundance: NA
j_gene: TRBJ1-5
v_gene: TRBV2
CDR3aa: CASSAGGGYQPQHF
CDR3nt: TGTGCCAGCAGCGCAGGGGGTGGTTATCAGCCCCAGCATTTT

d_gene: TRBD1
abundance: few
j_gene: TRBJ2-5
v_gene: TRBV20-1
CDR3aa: CSAIRDRGETQYF
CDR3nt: TGCAGTGCTATACGGGACAGGGGAGAGACCCAGTACTTC

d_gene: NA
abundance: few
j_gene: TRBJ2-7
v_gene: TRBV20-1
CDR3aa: CSASSSEYEQYF
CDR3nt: TGCAGTGCTAGTTCTAGCGAGTACGAGCAGTACTTC

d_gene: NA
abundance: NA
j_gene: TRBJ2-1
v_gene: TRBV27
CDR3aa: CASSRQLLSLEQFF
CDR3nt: TGTGCCAGCAGTCGCCAACTCCTGTCGCTTGAGCAGTTCTTC

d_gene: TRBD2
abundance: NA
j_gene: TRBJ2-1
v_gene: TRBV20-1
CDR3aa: CSARGRSGRAKRNEQFF
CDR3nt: TGCAGTGCTAGAGGGCGCAGCGGGAGGGCCAAACGGAATGAGCAGTTCTTC